These 21 T cell receptor beta chains originate from one sample sequenced in a study of glioma-infiltrating T cells after dendritic cell vaccination. Specified time point: after dendritic cell vaccination, including at tumor progression/relapse. Some clones are missing from TCRdb's copy, which holds only in-frame ones; the method was immunoSEQ multiplex PCR. The sample lists more than 70,000 clones; roughly 87% were seen once. The sequenced sample was blood, obtained after dendritic cell vaccination. The receptors here all came from a human donor with glioblastoma.

The CDR3 sequence: CATRDRENYGYTF. The CDR3 nucleotides read TGTGCCACTCGGGACAGGGAAAACTATGGCTACACCTTC. The chain uses TRBV15 and TRBJ1-2; TRBD1 aligns across 9 bases. Germline V gene data show CDR1 as LNHNV and CDR2 as YYDKDF (reference sequence). This CDR3 has 13 amino acids. The junction had 4 bases not matched to a gene; V was cut back by 9 bases and J by 2 bases.

The rearrangement uses TRBV27 and TRBJ2-7; D not certain. This CDR3 has 13 amino acids. Germline CDR1 MNHEY, CDR2 SMNVEV (reference sequence). Trimming took 3 bases from V and 2 from J, leaving 8 bases between them. In nucleotides, the CDR3 is TGTGCCAGCAGTTTGGGCGCCCCCTACGAGCAGTACTTC. Translating gives CASSLGAPYEQYF.

This sequence joins TRBV5-1 and TRBJ1-1; 8 nucleotides agree with TRBD1. This CDR3 spans 13 amino acids. The germline gives CDR1 SGHRS, CDR2 YFSETQ. Trimming cost V 7 bases and J 11 bases; bases outside gene matches: 13. The CDR3 loop is CASSLEGQGAAFF. The CDR3 DNA follows: TGCGCCAGCTCTTTGGAGGGGCAGGGGGCGGCTTTCTTT. The complete variable domain, with remaining parts taken from reference TRBV5-1 and TRBJ1-1, reads KAGVTQTPRYLIKTRGQQVTLSCSPISGHRSVSWYQQTPGQGLQFLFEYFSETQRNKGNFPGRFSGRQFSNSRSEMNVSTLELGDSALYLCASSLEGQGAAFFGQGTRLTVV.

This chain links TRBV5-1 with TRBJ2-2; no firm D call. This CDR3 spans 17 amino acids. The germline V gene encodes CDR1 SGHRS and CDR2 YFSETQ. V was clipped by 1 base and J by 0 bases, with 13 bases between them. Here the CDR3 reads CASSLLYTGSNTGELFF. The CDR3 DNA is TGCGCCAGCAGCTTGCTCTATACCGGGTCGAACACCGGGGAGCTGTTTTTT. The full variable domain, completed using reference TRBV5-1 and TRBJ2-2, is KAGVTQTPRYLIKTRGQQVTLSCSPISGHRSVSWYQQTPGQGLQFLFEYFSETQRNKGNFPGRFSGRQFSNSRSEMNVSTLELGDSALYLCASSLLYTGSNTGELFFGEGSRLTVL.

The genes are TRBV7-9 and TRBJ1-1; 7 positions match TRBD1. CDR1 and CDR2 (germline): SEHNR, FQNEAQ (reference sequence). Unmatched junction bases numbered 9, after V lost 4 bases and J lost 7 bases. There are 14 residues in the CDR3. The CDR3 region has the DNA TGTGCCAGCAGCTCCCTCCGGGACAGCAATGAAGCTTTCTTT. Its translation: CASSSLRDSNEAFF. The full variable domain, its missing parts supplied by reference TRBV7-9 and TRBJ1-1, is DTGVSQNPRHKITKRGQNVTFRCDPISEHNRLYWYRQTLGQGPEFLTYFQNEAQLEKSRLLSDRFSAERPKGSFSTLEIQRTEQGDSAMYLCASSSLRDSNEAFFGQGTRLTVV.

The chain uses TRBV6-1 and TRBJ2-7; D ambiguous. V was clipped by 8 bases and J by 2 bases, with 19 bases between them. This CDR3 is 15 amino acids long. CDR1 and CDR2 from the germline V gene are MNHNS and SASEGT. CDR3 bases: TGTGCCAGCGCCCCAGATGGAGTTACTACCTACGAGCAGTACTTC. Protein: CASAPDGVTTYEQYF.

This chain links TRBV19 with TRBJ2-2; 7 bases match TRBD2. The length of the CDR3 is 15 residues. Germline V gene lookup returns CDR1 LNHDA and CDR2 SQIVND (reference sequence). V shed 3 bases and J 4 bases; nucleotides not matched to a gene: 5. CDR3 bases: TGTGCCAGTAGTATCCCGGGAGGTGTCACCGGGGAGCTGTTTTTT. The encoded protein is CASSIPGGVTGELFF.

The chain recombines TRBV6-1 with TRBJ1-1; TRBD1 might be the D (6 bases). CDR1 is MNHNS, CDR2 SASEGT, per germline. This CDR3 contains 13 residues. V lost 6 bases to trimming and J lost 7 bases, with 15 bases between them. The CDR3 is CASSPTGTFEAFF. As DNA, the CDR3 is TGTGCCAGCAGCCCGACCGGGACATTTGAAGCTTTCTTT.

The V gene is TRBV7-2, the J gene TRBJ2-2, with 9 bases aligning to TRBD2. The V gene's germline CDR1 is SGHTA and CDR2 FQGNSA. The V and J ends lost 1 base and 7 bases, in that order; junction bases with no gene match: 4. This CDR3 region has 15 residues. This CDR3 reads CASSLGGLAFGELFF. In DNA, the CDR3 is TGTGCCAGCAGCTTAGGAGGACTAGCGTTCGGGGAGCTGTTTTTT.

The rearrangement uses TRBV5-1 and TRBJ1-6, with 9 bases fitting TRBD1. Germline V lookup: CDR1 SGHRS, CDR2 YFSETQ. Trimming cost V 0 bases and J 7 bases; bases outside gene matches: 5. The CDR3 extends over 16 amino acids. CDR3 protein: CASSLAGQGTNSPLHF. The CDR3 nucleotides are TGCGCCAGCAGCTTGGCGGGACAGGGAACCAATTCACCCCTCCACTTT.

This clone was detected a few times. The genes are TRBV10-2 and TRBJ2-3; 8 bases line up with TRBD2. V gave up 3 bases and J gave up 3 bases; unmatched junction bases: 8. The CDR3 spans 16 residues. CDR1 WSHSY and CDR2 SAAADI come from the germline V gene. DNA for the CDR3: TGCGCCAGCAGTGATATGCTAGCGGGTTTAACAGATACGCAGTATTTT. The encoded protein is CASSDMLAGLTDTQYF.

This chain connects TRBV15 to TRBJ2-5; perhaps TRBD1 as D (6 bases). This CDR3 has 16 amino acids. Germline V CDR1 and CDR2: LNHNV, YYDKDF (reference sequence). Deletions cut 1 base from V and 4 bases from J, with 16 bases between. The CDR3 DNA reads TGTGCCACCAGCAGAGCGATTGGTAGCAGGGGAGAGACCCAGTACTTC. It yields the protein CATSRAIGSRGETQYF.

The genes are TRBV9 and TRBJ2-1; weak D call: TRBD2 (5 bases). Germline CDR1 reads SGDLS; CDR2 reads YYNGEE. This CDR3 has 16 amino acids. Trimming took off 5 bases at V and 7 bases at J, with 22 bases between the two ends. The CDR3 sequence: CASRPPTGLLNNEQFF. The CDR3 bases are TGTGCCAGCAGACCACCCACCGGACTTCTCAATAATGAGCAGTTCTTC.

The V call is TRBV5-4, the J call TRBJ1-1; 7 nucleotides align to TRBD1. The V segment lost 4 bases and the J segment 3 bases; nucleotides outside the gene matches: 12. Per the germline V gene, CDR1 is SGHNT and CDR2 is YYREEE (reference sequence). The CDR3 loop spans 16 amino acids. CDR3 amino acids: CASSVGGGGRDTEAFF. The CDR3 DNA is TGTGCCAGCAGCGTTGGAGGGGGCGGTAGGGACACTGAAGCTTTCTTT.

This clone was observed a single time. The chain recombines TRBV7-9 with TRBJ2-7; D remains ambiguous. Trimming took 2 bases from V and 2 from J, leaving 10 bases between them. The CDR3 has 14 amino acids. Looked up from germline, CDR1 is SEHNR and CDR2 is FQNEAQ (reference sequence). The DNA of the CDR3 is TGTGCCAGCAGCTTAAGTACAACGACCTACGAGCAGTACTTC. Translation gives CASSLSTTTYEQYF.

V gene TRBV10-2 combines with J gene TRBJ2-4, with D perhaps matching TRBD2 (5 bases). Trimming removed 1 base at V and 3 bases at J, with 19 bases between. The CDR3 extends over 18 amino acids. CDR1 WSHSY and CDR2 SAAADI come from the germline V gene. The chain's CDR3 is CASSELSSVRLDKNIQYF. CDR3 coding DNA: TGCGCCAGCAGTGAGTTAAGTAGCGTTCGGTTGGACAAAAACATTCAGTACTTC.

V and J are TRBV19 and TRBJ2-7; 7 nucleotides agree with TRBD1. The CDR3 sequence is 13 residues long. After removal of 0 bases from V and 9 bases from J, the junction contained 5 bases not matched to a gene. Germline V gives CDR1 LNHDA, CDR2 SQIVND (reference sequence). CDR3 amino acids: CASSIDYRGRQYF. In DNA form, the CDR3 reads TGTGCCAGTAGTATAGATTACAGGGGAAGGCAGTACTTC.

The chain links TRBV13 to TRBJ1-2; a weak D match, TRBD1 (6 bases). Trimming took off 5 bases at V and 8 bases at J, with 15 bases between the two ends. Germline lookup yields CDR1 PRHDT and CDR2 FYEKMQ (reference sequence). The CDR3 totals 13 residues. The CDR3: CASSLTGYGGYTF. In nucleotides, the CDR3 is TGTGCCAGCAGCCTTACAGGGTACGGCGGCTACACCTTC.

V gene TRBV5-8 combines with J gene TRBJ1-6, with D tentatively TRBD1 (5 bases). The CDR3 is 15 residues long. CDR1 SGHTS and CDR2 YDEGEE come from the germline V gene. The V gene lost 4 bases and the J gene lost 6 bases, with 14 bases spanning the gap. The CDR3 sequence is CASSRRTGGNSPLHF. The DNA for the CDR3 is TGTGCCAGCAGCCGTAGAACGGGGGGTAATTCACCCCTCCACTTT.

J is TRBJ1-1 and V is TRBV18, with 10 bases aligning to TRBD1. CDR1 KGHSH and CDR2 LQKENI come from the germline V gene. The CDR3 spans 15 residues. The J segment lost 4 bases and the V segment lost 2 bases, leaving 4 bases of the junction unmatched. CDR3 sequence (DNA): TGTGCCAGCTCACCAGACAGGGGGCATCGCACTGAAGCTTTCTTT. Translated, it gives CASSPDRGHRTEAFF.

The chain links TRBV7-2 to TRBJ2-5; D uncertain. Germline CDR1 SGHTA, CDR2 FQGNSA. The CDR3 loop spans 15 amino acids. Trimming pared 0 bases from V and 0 bases from J, leaving 8 bases between. DNA for the CDR3: TGTGCCAGCAGCTTAGCACTGCCGTACCAAGAGACCCAGTACTTC. Its protein is CASSLALPYQETQYF. The whole variable domain, remainder taken from reference TRBV7-2 and TRBJ2-5, is GAGVSQSPSNKVTEKGKDVELRCDPISGHTALYWYRQSLGQGLEFLIYFQGNSAPDKSGLPSDRFSAERTGGSVSTLTIQRTQQEDSAVYLCASSLALPYQETQYFGPGTRLLVL.